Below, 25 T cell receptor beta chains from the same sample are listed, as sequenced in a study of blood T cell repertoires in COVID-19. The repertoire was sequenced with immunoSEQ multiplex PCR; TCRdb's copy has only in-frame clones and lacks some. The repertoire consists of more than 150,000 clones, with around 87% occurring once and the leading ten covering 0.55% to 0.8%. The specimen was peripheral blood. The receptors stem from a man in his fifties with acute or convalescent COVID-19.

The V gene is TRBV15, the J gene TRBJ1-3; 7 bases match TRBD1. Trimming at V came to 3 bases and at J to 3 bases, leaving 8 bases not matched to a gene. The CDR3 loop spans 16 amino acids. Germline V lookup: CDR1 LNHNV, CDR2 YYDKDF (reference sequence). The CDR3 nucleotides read TGTGCCACCAGCAGGGATCACAGGGGACGTGGAAACACCATATATTTT. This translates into CATSRDHRGRGNTIYF. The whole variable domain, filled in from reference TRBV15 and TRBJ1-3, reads DAMVIQNPRYQVTQFGKPVTLSCSQTLNHNVMYWYQQKSSQAPKLLFHYYDKDFNNEADTPDNFQSRRPNTSFCFLDIRSPGLGDTAMYLCATSRDHRGRGNTIYFGEGSWLTVV.

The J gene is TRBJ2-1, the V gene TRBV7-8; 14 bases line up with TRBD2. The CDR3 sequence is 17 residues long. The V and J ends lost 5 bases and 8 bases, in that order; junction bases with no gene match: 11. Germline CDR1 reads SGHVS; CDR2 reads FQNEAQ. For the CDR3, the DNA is TGTGCCAGCAGCCGGGGACTAGCGGGGGCCTTAATAGATGAGCAGTTCTTC. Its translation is CASSRGLAGALIDEQFF.

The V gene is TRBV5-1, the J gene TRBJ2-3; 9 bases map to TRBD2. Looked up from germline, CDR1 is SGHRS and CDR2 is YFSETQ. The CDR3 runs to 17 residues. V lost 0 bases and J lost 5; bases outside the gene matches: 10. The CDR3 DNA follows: TGCGCCAGCAGCTTGGATGGCGGGGGGGCCTCGGGAGATACGCAGTATTTT. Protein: CASSLDGGGASGDTQYF.

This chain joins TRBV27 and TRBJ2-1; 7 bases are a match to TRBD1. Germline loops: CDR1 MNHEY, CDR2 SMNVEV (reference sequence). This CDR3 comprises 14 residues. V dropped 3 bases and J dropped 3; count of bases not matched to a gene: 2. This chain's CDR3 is CASSLDRFYNEQFF. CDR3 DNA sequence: TGTGCCAGCAGTTTGGACAGGTTCTACAATGAGCAGTTCTTC.

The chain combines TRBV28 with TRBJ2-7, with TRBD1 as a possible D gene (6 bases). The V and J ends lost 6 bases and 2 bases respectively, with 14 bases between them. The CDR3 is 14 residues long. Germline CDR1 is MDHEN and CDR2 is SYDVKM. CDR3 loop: CASRPQGPAYEQYF. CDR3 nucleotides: TGTGCCAGCAGACCACAGGGTCCAGCCTACGAGCAGTACTTC.

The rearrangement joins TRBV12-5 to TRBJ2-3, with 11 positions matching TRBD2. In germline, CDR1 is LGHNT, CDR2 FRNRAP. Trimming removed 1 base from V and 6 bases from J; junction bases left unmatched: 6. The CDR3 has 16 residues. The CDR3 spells CASGLGLAGGSDTQYF. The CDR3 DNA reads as TGTGCTAGTGGTTTGGGTCTAGCGGGGGGTTCGGATACGCAGTATTTT.

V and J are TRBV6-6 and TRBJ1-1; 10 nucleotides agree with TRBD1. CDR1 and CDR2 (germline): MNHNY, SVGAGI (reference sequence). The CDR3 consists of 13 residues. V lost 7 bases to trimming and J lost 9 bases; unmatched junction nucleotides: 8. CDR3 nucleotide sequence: TGTGCCAGCACGGAAAGACAGGGGGCGCAAGCTTTCTTT. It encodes CASTERQGAQAFF.

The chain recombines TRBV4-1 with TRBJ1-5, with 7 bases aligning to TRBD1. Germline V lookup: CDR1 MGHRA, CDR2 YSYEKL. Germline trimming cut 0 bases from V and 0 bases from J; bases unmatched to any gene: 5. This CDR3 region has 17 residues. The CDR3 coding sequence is TGCGCCAGCAGCCAAGAACCGACAGGGCATAGCAATCAGCCCCAGCATTTT. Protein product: CASSQEPTGHSNQPQHF.

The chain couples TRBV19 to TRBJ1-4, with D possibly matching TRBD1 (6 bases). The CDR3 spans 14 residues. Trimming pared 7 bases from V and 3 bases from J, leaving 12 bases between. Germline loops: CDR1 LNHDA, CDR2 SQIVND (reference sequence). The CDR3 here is CASNVGGSNEKLFF. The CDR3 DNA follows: TGTGCCAGTAACGTAGGGGGTTCTAATGAAAAACTGTTTTTT. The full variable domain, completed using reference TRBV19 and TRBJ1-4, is DGGITQSPKYLFRKEGQNVTLSCEQNLNHDAMYWYRQDPGQGLRLIYYSQIVNDFQKGDIAEGYSVSREKKESFPLTVTSAQKNPTAFYLCASNVGGSNEKLFFGSGTQLSVL.

Written as DNA, the CDR3 is TGTGCCAGCAGTTATATCAGGGCCGGTGGCTACACCTTC. It codes for CASSYIRAGGYTF. The chain links TRBV6-2 or TRBV6-3 to TRBJ1-2; D perhaps matches TRBD1 (5 bases). The CDR3 runs to 13 residues. V lost 3 bases and J 7 bases, leaving 12 bases between the germline ends. From germline, CDR1 is MNHEY and CDR2 SVGEGT.

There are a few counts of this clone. For the CDR3, the DNA is TGTGCCACCAGCAGAGACCTAGCGAAACCCTACGAGCAGTACTTC. Translation: CATSRDLAKPYEQYF. The chain couples TRBV15 to TRBJ2-7; D may be TRBD2 (6 bases). V lost 0 bases to trimming and J lost 2 bases, with 11 bases between them. Germline V gene data show CDR1 as LNHNV and CDR2 as YYDKDF (reference sequence). The CDR3 spans 15 residues.

CDR3 in DNA: TGTGCCAGCAGCTTATGGGCCAGGGGCCACGAGCAGTACTTC. It encodes CASSLWARGHEQYF. V gene TRBV7-2 combines with J gene TRBJ2-7; possibly TRBD1 for D (6 bases). The CDR3 covers 14 residues. V was shortened by 2 bases and J by 5 bases, with 13 bases between the two germline ends. Germline loops: CDR1 SGHTA, CDR2 FQGNSA.

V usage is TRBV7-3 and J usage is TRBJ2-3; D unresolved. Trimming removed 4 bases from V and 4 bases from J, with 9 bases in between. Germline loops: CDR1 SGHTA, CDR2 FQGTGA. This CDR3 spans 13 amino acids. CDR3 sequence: CASSSLFADTQYF. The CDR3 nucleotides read TGTGCCAGCAGCTCCTTGTTTGCAGATACGCAGTATTTT.

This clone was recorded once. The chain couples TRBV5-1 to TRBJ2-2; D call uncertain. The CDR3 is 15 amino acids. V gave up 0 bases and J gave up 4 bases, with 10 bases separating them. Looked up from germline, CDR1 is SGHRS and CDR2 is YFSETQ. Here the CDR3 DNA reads TGCGCCAGCAGCTTGGATTTGGTGGCCACCGGGGAGCTGTTTTTT. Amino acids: CASSLDLVATGELFF.

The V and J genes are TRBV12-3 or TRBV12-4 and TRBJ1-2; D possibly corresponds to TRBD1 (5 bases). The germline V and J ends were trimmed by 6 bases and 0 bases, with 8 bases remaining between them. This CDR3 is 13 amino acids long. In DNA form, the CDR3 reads TGTGCCAGCAGGGGGGGGACTAACTATGGCTACACCTTC. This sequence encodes CASRGGTNYGYTF.

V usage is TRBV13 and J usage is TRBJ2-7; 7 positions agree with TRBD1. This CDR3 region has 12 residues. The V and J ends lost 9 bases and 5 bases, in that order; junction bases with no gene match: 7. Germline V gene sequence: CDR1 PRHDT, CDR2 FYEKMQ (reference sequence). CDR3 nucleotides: TGTGCCAGGAAACAGGGGAATGACGAGCAGTACTTC. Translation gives CARKQGNDEQYF. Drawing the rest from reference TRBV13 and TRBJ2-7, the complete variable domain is AAGVIQSPRHLIKEKRETATLKCYPIPRHDTVYWYQQGPGQDPQFLISFYEKMQSDKGSIPDRFSAQQFSDYHSELNMSSLELGDSALYFCARKQGNDEQYFGPGTRLTVT.

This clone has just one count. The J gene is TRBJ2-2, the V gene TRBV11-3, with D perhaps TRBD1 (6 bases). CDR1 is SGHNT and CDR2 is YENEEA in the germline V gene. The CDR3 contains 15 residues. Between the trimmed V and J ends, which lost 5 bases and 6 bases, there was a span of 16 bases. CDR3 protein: CASSPPWGRPGELFF. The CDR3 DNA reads TGTGCCAGCAGCCCCCCTTGGGGGCGGCCCGGGGAGCTGTTTTTT.

The CDR3 loop reads CASIPGPAGGVYNEQFF. The CDR3, as DNA: TGTGCCAGCATCCCAGGGCCAGCGGGAGGGGTATACAATGAGCAGTTCTTC. V is TRBV7-6 and J is TRBJ2-1; 10 nucleotides align to TRBD2. V gave up 7 bases and J gave up 4 bases; unmatched junction bases: 13. Germline loops: CDR1 SGHVS, CDR2 FNYEAQ. This CDR3 region has 17 residues. Full variable domain (remainder filled in from reference TRBV7-6 and TRBJ2-1): GAGVSQSPRYKVTKRGQDVALRCDPISGHVSLYWYRQALGQGPEFLTYFNYEAQQDKSGLPNDRFSAERPEGSISTLTIQRTEQRDSAMYRCASIPGPAGGVYNEQFFGPGTRLTVL.

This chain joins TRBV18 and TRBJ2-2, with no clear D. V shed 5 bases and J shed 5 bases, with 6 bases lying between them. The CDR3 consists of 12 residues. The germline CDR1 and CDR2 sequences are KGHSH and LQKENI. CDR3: CASSSQTGELFF. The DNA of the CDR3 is TGTGCCAGCTCATCTCAGACCGGGGAGCTGTTTTTT. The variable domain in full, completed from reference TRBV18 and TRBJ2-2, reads NAGVMQNPRHLVRRRGQEARLRCSPMKGHSHVYWYRQLPEEGLKFMVYLQKENIIDESGMPKERFSAEFPKEGPSILRIQQVVRGDSAAYFCASSSQTGELFFGEGSRLTVL.

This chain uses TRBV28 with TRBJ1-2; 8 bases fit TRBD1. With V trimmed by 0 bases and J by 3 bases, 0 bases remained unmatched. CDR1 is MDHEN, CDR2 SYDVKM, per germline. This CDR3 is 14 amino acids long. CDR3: CASSLWDRDYGYTF. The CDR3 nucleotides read TGTGCCAGCAGTTTATGGGACAGGGACTATGGCTACACCTTC.

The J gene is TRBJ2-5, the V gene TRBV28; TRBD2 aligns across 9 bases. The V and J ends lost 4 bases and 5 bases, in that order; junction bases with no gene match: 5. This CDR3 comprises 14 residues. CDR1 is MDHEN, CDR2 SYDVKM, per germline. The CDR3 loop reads CASSWAGGPETQYF. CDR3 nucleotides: TGTGCCAGCAGTTGGGCGGGAGGGCCGGAGACCCAGTACTTC.

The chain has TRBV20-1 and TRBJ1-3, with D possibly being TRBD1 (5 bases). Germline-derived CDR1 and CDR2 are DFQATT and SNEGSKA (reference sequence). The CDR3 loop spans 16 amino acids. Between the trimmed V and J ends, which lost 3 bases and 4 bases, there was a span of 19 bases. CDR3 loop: CSASRTQGGIGNTIYF. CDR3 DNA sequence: TGCAGTGCTAGTAGAACGCAGGGTGGAATAGGAAACACCATATATTTT.

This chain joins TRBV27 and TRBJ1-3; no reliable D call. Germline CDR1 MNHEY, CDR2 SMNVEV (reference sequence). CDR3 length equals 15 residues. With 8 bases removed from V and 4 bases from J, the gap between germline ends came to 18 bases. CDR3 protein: CASATQTTRGNTIYF. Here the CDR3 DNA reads TGTGCCAGCGCCACACAGACAACCAGGGGAAACACCATATATTTT.

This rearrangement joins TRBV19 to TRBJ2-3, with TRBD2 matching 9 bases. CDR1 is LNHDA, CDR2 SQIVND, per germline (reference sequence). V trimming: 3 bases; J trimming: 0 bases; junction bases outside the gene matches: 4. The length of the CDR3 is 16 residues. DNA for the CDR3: TGTGCCAGTAGTATTCTAGCGGGATTGAGCACAGATACGCAGTATTTT. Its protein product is CASSILAGLSTDTQYF.

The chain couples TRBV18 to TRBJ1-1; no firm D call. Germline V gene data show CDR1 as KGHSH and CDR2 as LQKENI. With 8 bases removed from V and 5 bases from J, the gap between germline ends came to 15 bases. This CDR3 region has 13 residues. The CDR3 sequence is CASQRVLRTEAFF. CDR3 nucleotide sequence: TGTGCCAGCCAACGGGTTCTTAGGACTGAAGCTTTCTTT.